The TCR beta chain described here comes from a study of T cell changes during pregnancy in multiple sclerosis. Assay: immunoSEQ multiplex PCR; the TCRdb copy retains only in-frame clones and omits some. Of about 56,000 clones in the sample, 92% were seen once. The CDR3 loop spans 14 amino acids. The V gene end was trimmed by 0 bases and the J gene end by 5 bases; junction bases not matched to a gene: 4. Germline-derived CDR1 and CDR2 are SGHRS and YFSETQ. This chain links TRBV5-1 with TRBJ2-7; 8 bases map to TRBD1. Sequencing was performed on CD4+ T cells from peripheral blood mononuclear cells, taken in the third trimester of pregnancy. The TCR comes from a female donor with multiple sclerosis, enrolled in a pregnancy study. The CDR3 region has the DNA TGCGCCAGCAGCTTGGGGACAGGGATGGACGAGCAGTACTTC. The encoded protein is CASSLGTGMDEQYF.